This T cell receptor (beta chain) is drawn from a study of identical twins. TCRdb recomputed calls from the 5' RACE reads with MiXCR, one row per CDR3 protein. The table includes about 480,000 distinct CDR3 sequences, 14% detected once. All donors comprised healthy Caucasians. The CDR3 consists of 16 residues. CDR1 is SGHTA and CDR2 is FQGNSA in the germline V gene. J was trimmed by 0 bases and V by 4 bases; bases with no gene match: 5. Another study also made use of these data, one on yellow fever vaccine responses in identical twins.

The genes are TRBV7-2 and TRBJ2-1, with 8 bases lining up with TRBD2. Sequencing used CD4+ T cells sorted from blood. The origin of this receptor is a woman aged 18-35 years in good health. The CDR3 DNA reads as TGTGCCAGCAGCTCCTTAGCGGGGAACTCCTACAATGAGCAGTTCTTC. This sequence encodes CASSSLAGNSYNEQFF.